These T cell receptor beta chains were read from a single sample in a study of CD8+ T cells in alopecia areata. The table came from immunoSEQ multiplex PCR; TCRdb's copy has only in-frame clones and leaves some out. Seen here are 120,000 or so clones, approximately 58% observed once, and the top ten hold around 2.8%. The source material was CD4+ T cells sorted from blood. The receptors derive from a human donor in good health. Both conserved end residues are part of each CDR3. D genes are given only for firm matches. Some rows have no size entry. The others give once, few or many, or a class for an expanded clone.

TRBD2	TRBV29-1	TRBJ2-1	few	TGCAGCGTTGAGGGGGAGGGCGCCGGTGAGCAGTTCTTC	CSVEGEGAGEQFF
.	TRBV30	TRBJ2-1	.	TGTGCCTGGAGTCAGAATTCAGGCTCCTACAATGAGCAGTTCTTC	CAWSQNSGSYNEQFF
.	TRBV30	TRBJ2-7	.	TGTGCCTGGAGCGCAGAGTCAACCCAGTACTTC	CAWSAESTQYF
.	TRBV6-6	TRBJ1-6	.	TGTGCCAGCAGTTACCGTCATTTGGCCTATAATTCACCCCTCCACTTT	CASSYRHLAYNSPLHF
TRBD1	TRBV7-3	TRBJ2-7	.	TGTGCCAGCAGCCGGGACAGCTCCTACGAGCAGTACTTC	CASSRDSSYEQYF
.	TRBV6-6	TRBJ1-1	.	TGTGCCAGCAGGCAGGAGGGCACTGAAGCTTTCTTT	CASRQEGTEAFF
.	TRBV6-5	TRBJ2-5	.	TGTGCCAGCAGTGCCTCCCGGGACTTTCAAGAGACCCAGTACTTC	CASSASRDFQETQYF
.	TRBV30	TRBJ2-2	.	TGTGCCTTAAAGCCCGTGGCCGGGGAGCTGTTTTTT	CALKPVAGELFF
.	TRBV7-2	TRBJ1-6	.	TGTGCCAGCAGCTTAGTAGGCCGGGGGCTCAGCGGATCACCCCTCCACTTT	CASSLVGRGLSGSPLHF
.	TRBV6-6	TRBJ2-3	.	TGTGCCAGCAGACTTGCAGGGGCCGTCACAGATACGCAGTATTTT	CASRLAGAVTDTQYF
.	TRBV6-1	TRBJ1-6	many	TGTGCCAGCAGTGAATCTAGGAGTCCGGGGAGTCCCCTCCACTTT	CASSESRSPGSPLHF
.	TRBV25-1	TRBJ1-2	.	TGTGCCAGCAGTGAATCGGGCAGGCCCGGCTACACCTTC	CASSESGRPGYTF
.	TRBV30	TRBJ2-7	few	TGTGCCTGGAGTGCCAGACGAGGGATGGGGTATCGAGAGCAGTACTTC	CAWSARRGMGYREQYF
.	TRBV7-9	TRBJ1-5	few	TGTGCCAGCAGCTTCGGACTGGGGCCTATTCAGCCCCAGCATTTT	CASSFGLGPIQPQHF
.	TRBV7-9	TRBJ2-7	once	TGTGCCAGCAGCCGGGACGCAGCCTACGAGCAGTACTTC	CASSRDAAYEQYF